Listed below are T cell receptor beta chains from one sample, sequenced in a study of blood T cells in healthy people across ages. From the 5' RACE reads, TCRdb called clonotypes with MiXCR, one entry per CDR3 protein. The table includes hundreds of thousands of distinct CDR3 sequences, around two fifths detected once. Sequenced input: blood. The receptors shown here come from an elderly man in good health. Each CDR3 is given with its conserved first and last residue. A D gene is named only where the DNA matches it firmly. Clone size is stated in some rows and not others, as once, few, many or a class when expanded.

NA,NA,TRBJ2-5,TRBV20-1,15,TGCAGTGCTAGAGGGGGAGGGGGGTACCAAGAGACCCAGTACTTC,CSARGGGGYQETQYF
NA,NA,TRBJ2-3,TRBV7-2,17,TGTGCCAGCAGCCCCATCCTCGGGGGGCGGAGCACAGATACGCAGTATTTT,CASSPILGGRSTDTQYF
few,NA,TRBJ2-3,TRBV24-1,15,TGTGCCACCAGTACTTCCACGGGTCCCACAGATACGCAGTATTTT,CATSTSTGPTDTQYF
few,NA,TRBJ2-7,TRBV6-2/TRBV6-3,13,TGTGCCAGCAGTGACCGACTCGACTACGAGCAGTACTTC,CASSDRLDYEQYF
NA,NA,TRBJ1-3,TRBV5-1,16,TGCGCCAGCAGCCGTGGGATGACAGGCCGAGGAAACACCATATATTTT,CASSRGMTGRGNTIYF
NA,NA,TRBJ2-5,TRBV20-1,14,TGCAGTGTGCCAACGAGGGGCAACCAAGAGACCCAGTACTTC,CSVPTRGNQETQYF
NA,NA,TRBJ1-1,TRBV6-6,16,TGTGCCAGCAGTCCCCTGAGGGGTACATTGAACACTGAAGCTTTCTTT,CASSPLRGTLNTEAFF
few,NA,TRBJ2-3,TRBV3-1,15,TGTGCCAGCAGCCAAGACTCGTGGGGCACAGATACGCAGTATTTT,CASSQDSWGTDTQYF
few,TRBD2,TRBJ2-7,TRBV13,16,TGTGCCAGCAGCCCGCAGACTAGCGGGGGATCCTACGAGCAGTACTTC,CASSPQTSGGSYEQYF
NA,NA,TRBJ1-1,TRBV4-3,14,TGCGCCAGCAGCCTAAGCCTGAATCGGGCTGAAGCTTTCTTT,CASSLSLNRAEAFF
few,NA,TRBJ2-7,TRBV20-1,13,TGCAGTGCTAGGGAGGGACAGTACTACGAGCAGTACTTC,CSAREGQYYEQYF
NA,NA,TRBJ1-4,TRBV27,14,TGTGCCAGCAGTCCCCAAGGACAGAATGAAAAACTGTTTTTT,CASSPQGQNEKLFF
NA,NA,TRBJ2-7,TRBV4-1,15,TGCGCCAGCAGCCAATTGGGGACTCGATCTTACGAGCAGTACTTC,CASSQLGTRSYEQYF
many,NA,TRBJ2-3,TRBV10-3,14,TGTGCCATCAGTGAACCCACGCGGGGAGATACGCAGTATTTT,CAISEPTRGDTQYF
NA,NA,TRBJ1-1,TRBV20-1,14,TGCAGTGCTAGAGGGGACATCTCGAACACTGAAGCTTTCTTT,CSARGDISNTEAFF
few,TRBD1,TRBJ1-1,TRBV20-1,15,TGCAGTGCTAGAGATAGGACAGGTAGGAACACTGAAGCTTTCTTT,CSARDRTGRNTEAFF
NA,TRBD1,TRBJ2-4,TRBV27,16,TGTGCCAGCAGACTTACTTCAGGGGGCGGTTACAATGAGCAGTACTTC,CASRLTSGGGYNEQYF
NA,NA,TRBJ2-1,TRBV12-3/TRBV12-4,14,TGTGCCAGCAGTTTAGGAGGGCCCGGCAATGAGCAGTTCTTC,CASSLGGPGNEQFF
many,NA,TRBJ1-1,TRBV20-1,14,TGCAGTGCTAGTTATCCGGGGATGAACACTGAAGCTTTCTTT,CSASYPGMNTEAFF
NA,NA,TRBJ1-2,TRBV5-1,15,TGCGCCAGCAGCTTGGTCGGGTATACGGACTATGGCTACACCTTC,CASSLVGYTDYGYTF
few,NA,TRBJ1-2,TRBV27,14,TGTGCCAGCAGTCCGGGCCTCGGACAAAGGGGCTACACCTTC,CASSPGLGQRGYTF
NA,NA,TRBJ2-7,TRBV6-1,15,TGTGCCAGCAGCGGGCACAAAGGGCCCATTTCCGAGCAGTACTTC,CASSGHKGPISEQYF
NA,TRBD1,TRBJ2-3,TRBV6-2/TRBV6-3,16,TGTGCCAGCAGTTCTCCTCCGGGACAGGTCCATGATACGCAGTATTTT,CASSSPPGQVHDTQYF
NA,NA,TRBJ2-7,TRBV29-1,12,TGCAGCGTGGGACAACCGCCTGACGAGCAGTACTTC,CSVGQPPDEQYF
many,NA,TRBJ2-5,TRBV7-2,15,TGTGCCAGCAGCTCCGACACGGGTTCGGGAGAGACCCAGTACTTC,CASSSDTGSGETQYF
few,NA,TRBJ1-1,TRBV4-3,14,TGCGCCAGCAGCATAGACAGGCGGAGCACTGAAGCTTTCTTT,CASSIDRRSTEAFF
NA,NA,TRBJ2-3,TRBV14,17,TGTGCCAGCAGCCAAGAGGTCGGGCGGGGCGCCACAGATACGCAGTATTTT,CASSQEVGRGATDTQYF
NA,NA,TRBJ2-3,TRBV7-6,11,TGTGCCAGCAGCCCAGGTCTTGCGCAGTATTTT,CASSPGLAQYF
few,NA,TRBJ2-5,TRBV28,14,TGTGCCAGCAGTTTCGGACGAAACCAAGAGACCCAGTACTTC,CASSFGRNQETQYF
few,NA,TRBJ1-5,TRBV6-1,17,TGTGCCAGCAACTCTCTGGTGAAGGGGCCCTCTTTTTGGCCCCAGCATTTT,CASNSLVKGPSFWPQHF
NA,NA,TRBJ2-2,TRBV5-1,12,TGCGCCAGCAGCTTGGCGGCCGGGGAGCTGTTTTTT,CASSLAAGELFF
NA,TRBD1,TRBJ2-6,TRBV14,16,TGTGCCAGCAGCCAAACAGGGGGTGTTGGGGCCAACGTCCTGACTTTC,CASSQTGGVGANVLTF
few,NA,TRBJ2-4,TRBV10-3,14,TGTGCCACCTCTCCGGGGTTAGCCAAAAACATTCAGTACTTC,CATSPGLAKNIQYF
NA,NA,TRBJ1-1,TRBV6-2/TRBV6-3,11,TGTGCCAGCAGTTACGGAGGGAGAGCTTTCTTT,CASSYGGRAFF
NA,NA,TRBJ2-7,TRBV2,13,TGTGCCAGCAGTGCGTTCCCAAGGTACGAGCAGTACTTC,CASSAFPRYEQYF
few,NA,TRBJ2-5,TRBV7-2,13,TGTGCCAGTTCAGGGGTAAACCAAGAGACCCAGTACTTC,CASSGVNQETQYF
once,NA,TRBJ1-6,TRBV27,17,TGTGCCAGCAGTGACCCCCGACAGGCCTACTATAATTCACCCCTCCACTTT,CASSDPRQAYYNSPLHF